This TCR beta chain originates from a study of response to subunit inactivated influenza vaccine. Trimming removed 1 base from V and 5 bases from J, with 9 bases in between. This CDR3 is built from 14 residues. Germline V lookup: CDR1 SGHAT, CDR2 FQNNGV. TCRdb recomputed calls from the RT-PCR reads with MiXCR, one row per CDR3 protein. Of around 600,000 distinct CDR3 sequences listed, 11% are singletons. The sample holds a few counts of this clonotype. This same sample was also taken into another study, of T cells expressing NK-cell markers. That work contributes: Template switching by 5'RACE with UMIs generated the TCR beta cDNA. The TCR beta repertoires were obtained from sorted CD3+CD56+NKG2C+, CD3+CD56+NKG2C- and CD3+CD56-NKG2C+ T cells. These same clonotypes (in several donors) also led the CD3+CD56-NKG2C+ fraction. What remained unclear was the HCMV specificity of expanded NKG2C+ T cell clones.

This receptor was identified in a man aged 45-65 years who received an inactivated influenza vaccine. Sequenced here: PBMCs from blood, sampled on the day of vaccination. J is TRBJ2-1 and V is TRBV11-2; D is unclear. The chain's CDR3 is CASSLVFPHNEQFF. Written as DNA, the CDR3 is TGTGCCAGCAGCTTAGTCTTTCCCCACAATGAGCAGTTCTTC.